The 20 T cell receptor beta chains reported below all come from one sample, sequenced in a study of beta chain features in type 1 diabetes. Study-wide results and limits: Significant though moderate, a shortening of TCRB CDR3s appeared in all four CD4+ subsets of Type 1 diabetes patients.

No cognate antigen is known for these TCRs. Expressed TCRB transcripts were sequenced after all isolated RNA was converted to cDNA. Only in-frame clones appear in the TCRdb table, and some are missing; sequencing was by immunoSEQ multiplex PCR. The sample yields more than 300,000 clones, 8.5% to 10% seen once. Sequencing input: central memory CD4+ T cells from blood. The receptors come from a man aged 30 to 45 with type 1 diabetes.

The chain carries TRBV10-2 and TRBJ2-7; 9 bases are shared with TRBD1. Germline-derived CDR1 and CDR2 are WSHSY and SAAADI. The CDR3 runs 14 residues. Trimming removed 5 bases from V and 2 bases from J; junction bases left unmatched: 4. CDR3 DNA: TGCGCCAGCAGTTTCGGACAGGGGACCTACGAGCAGTACTTC. Protein: CASSFGQGTYEQYF.

In this sample, this clone turned up a few times. V usage is TRBV28 and J usage is TRBJ2-1; D is ambiguous. Germline loops: CDR1 MDHEN, CDR2 SYDVKM. V lost 6 bases, J lost 4 bases, and 10 bases lay in between. The CDR3 length is 13 residues. CDR3 sequence (DNA): TGTGCCAGCAGACTCAGGCAGTACAATGAGCAGTTCTTC. As protein: CASRLRQYNEQFF.

The sample holds a few counts of this clone. The chain combines TRBV6-6 with TRBJ2-2; D might be TRBD1 (6 bases). Trimming removed 7 bases at V and 1 base at J, with 16 bases between. CDR1 and CDR2 from the germline V gene are MNHNY and SVGAGI (reference sequence). This CDR3 is built from 16 residues. Here the CDR3 reads CASIVNMGQNTGELFF. In DNA form, the CDR3 reads TGTGCCAGCATCGTTAATATGGGACAGAACACCGGGGAGCTGTTTTTT.

This clone was counted between two and nine times. The rearrangement links TRBV29-1 to TRBJ2-5; D remains ambiguous. The CDR3 contains 14 residues. CDR1 and CDR2 (germline): SQVTM, ANQGSEA. Trimming removed 1 base from V and 1 base from J, with 10 bases in between. The CDR3 loop reads CSVEGLGSQETQYF. DNA for the CDR3: TGCAGCGTTGAAGGATTAGGGTCCCAAGAGACCCAGTACTTC.

Worth noting for this clone: Other DNA sequences from this sample encode an identical CDR3 as well. The V gene is TRBV11-2, the J gene TRBJ1-5, with D maybe TRBD1 (6 bases). Germline V CDR1 and CDR2: SGHAT, FQNNGV. This CDR3 spans 13 amino acids. The ends were cut back, 0 bases at V and 7 bases at J, with 7 bases in the middle. The CDR3 DNA reads TGTGCCAGCAGCTTAGACAGGGGCCAGCCCCAGCATTTT. This translates into CASSLDRGQPQHF.

This clone has just a few counts. This chain uses TRBV27 with TRBJ2-6, with D possibly matching TRBD1 (5 bases). The V gene's germline CDR1 is MNHEY and CDR2 SMNVEV (reference sequence). The CDR3 runs 15 residues. V lost 6 bases and J 0 bases, leaving 9 bases between the germline ends. Here the CDR3 DNA reads TGTGCCAGCAGCCAAGGGGTCTCTGGGGCCAACGTCCTGACTTTC. Encoded protein: CASSQGVSGANVLTF. Full variable domain (remainder filled in from reference TRBV27 and TRBJ2-6): EAQVTQNPRYLITVTGKKLTVTCSQNMNHEYMSWYRQDPGLGLRQIYYSMNVEVTDKGDVPEGYKVSRKEKRNFPLILESPSPNQTSLYFCASSQGVSGANVLTFGAGSRLTVL.

In the case of this clone: A read error is possible here, since a much larger clone lies one base away. Other DNA sequences within the sample encode an identical CDR3. V gene TRBV4-1 combines with J gene TRBJ1-3; unclear D gene. The length of the CDR3 is 16 residues. The V gene's germline CDR1 is MGHRA and CDR2 YSYEKL. V lost 3 bases to trimming and J lost 0 bases, with 12 bases between them. This chain's CDR3 is CASSQDHSNSGNTIYF. In DNA, the CDR3 is TGCGCCAGCAGCCAGGATCATTCAAACTCTGGAAACACCATATATTTT.

This clone showed up just a few times. The CDR3 nucleotides read TGTGCCAGCAGTGGGAACGCGGGAGAGACCCAGTACTTC. Protein sequence: CASSGNAGETQYF. The V call is TRBV6-5, the J call TRBJ2-5, with D perhaps TRBD2 (5 bases). The CDR3 loop spans 13 amino acids. Trimming stripped 5 bases from V and 4 bases from J, with 11 bases between. Germline V lookup: CDR1 MNHEY, CDR2 SVGAGI.

In this sample, this clone turned up a few times. The DNA for the CDR3 is TGTGCCAGCAGCTTAGTTGGGGCTAGCGGGTTGAATGAGCAGTTCTTC. It yields the protein CASSLVGASGLNEQFF. This chain links TRBV7-6 with TRBJ2-1; 8 bases line up with TRBD2. This CDR3 is built from 16 residues. CDR1 is SGHVS and CDR2 is FNYEAQ in the germline V gene. V was pared by 1 base and J by 7 bases, with 9 bases of the junction left unmatched.

The V gene is TRBV5-1, the J gene TRBJ2-1; maybe TRBD1 (7 bases). The length of the CDR3 is 16 residues. The V end lost 4 bases, the J end lost 10 bases, and 24 bases lay between the germline ends. Germline assignment: CDR1 SGHRS and CDR2 YFSETQ. CDR3 residues: CASSPRQGSVAGEQFF. CDR3 in DNA: TGCGCCAGCAGCCCTAGACAGGGATCCGTCGCGGGGGAGCAGTTCTTC.

The chain recombines TRBV30 with TRBJ2-3, with a possible D match to TRBD1 (6 bases). CDR1 is GTSNPN and CDR2 is SVGIG in the germline V gene (reference sequence). The CDR3 sequence is 11 residues long. V was pared by 4 bases and J by 6 bases, with 8 bases between. The CDR3: CAWTQGDTQYF. The DNA of the CDR3 is TGTGCCTGGACTCAGGGGGATACGCAGTATTTT.

This clone showed up just a few times. V gene TRBV7-2 combines with J gene TRBJ2-3; D unresolved. The CDR3 is 16 amino acids. CDR1 and CDR2 (germline): SGHTA, FQGNSA. V lost 4 bases and J lost 3, with 17 bases in between. The CDR3 nucleotides read TGTGCCAGCAGCTGGCCTCGACGAAAAGGAACAGATACGCAGTATTTT. As protein: CASSWPRRKGTDTQYF.

This clone came up a few times. The rearrangement joins TRBV10-3 to TRBJ1-1; 8 nucleotides line up with TRBD1. The ends lost 6 bases at V and 3 bases at J; junction bases unmatched: 9. This CDR3 has 15 amino acids. The germline V gene encodes CDR1 ENHRY and CDR2 SYGVKD. Written as DNA, the CDR3 is TGTGCCATCAGCTACAGGGGGGGAGGGGACACTGAAGCTTTCTTT. This translates into CAISYRGGGDTEAFF.

This clone was recorded a few times. This sequence joins TRBV5-4 and TRBJ1-3; 7 bases match TRBD1. V trimming: 4 bases; J trimming: 2 bases; junction bases outside the gene matches: 9. Germline V CDR1 and CDR2: SGHNT, YYREEE (reference sequence). CDR3 size: 16 residues. The CDR3 here is CASSARTGATGNTIYF. CDR3 nucleotide sequence: TGTGCCAGCAGCGCGAGGACAGGAGCTACTGGAAACACCATATATTTT. The full variable domain, with the rest looked up from reference TRBV5-4 and TRBJ1-3, is ETGVTQSPTHLIKTRGQQVTLRCSSQSGHNTVSWYQQALGQGPQFIFQYYREEENGRGNFPPRFSGLQFPNYSSELNVNALELDDSALYLCASSARTGATGNTIYFGEGSWLTVV.

This clone turned up a few times. This chain links TRBV23-1 with TRBJ2-5; TRBD2 matches at 7 bases. TRBV23-1 is placed among ORFs of uncertain function. V dropped 0 bases and J dropped 1; count of bases not matched to a gene: 14. The CDR3 contains 19 residues. CDR3 sequence (DNA): TGCGCCAGCAGTCAATCGGGCGGCTGGCCTAGCGGACCCCAAGAGACCCAGTACTTC. Translating gives CASSQSGGWPSGPQETQYF.

This chain joins TRBV23-1 and TRBJ1-4, with no clear D. TRBV23-1 is filed as an ORF, its function uncertain. V was cut by 6 bases and J by 8 bases, with 16 bases left in between. The CDR3 contains 14 residues. The CDR3 nucleotides read TGCGCCAGCAGCCAAGAGGCGGGCAGGGAAAAACTGTTTTTT. This translates into CASSQEAGREKLFF.

This clone was detected only a few times. The V call is TRBV5-1, the J call TRBJ2-7, with 8 bases fitting TRBD1. The length of the CDR3 is 14 residues. The V gene end was trimmed by 2 bases and the J gene end by 4 bases; junction bases not matched to a gene: 5. Germline V CDR1 and CDR2: SGHRS, YFSETQ. Here the CDR3 reads CASSFGQGMYEQYF. CDR3 bases: TGCGCCAGCAGCTTCGGACAGGGCATGTACGAGCAGTACTTC.

The rearrangement links TRBV6-5 to TRBJ1-3, with D unresolved. The CDR3 has 14 residues. The V end was cut by 6 bases, the J end by 0 bases, with 9 bases between. Germline V gives CDR1 MNHEY, CDR2 SVGAGI. The DNA of the CDR3 is TGTGCCAGCAGAAATGGCGGCTCTGGAAACACCATATATTTT. It specifies CASRNGGSGNTIYF.

A note on this clone: It is unclear where the CDR3 begins or ends on the DNA, so no DNA is shown, and the CDR3 is as TCRdb lists it. This chain links TRBV23-1 with TRBJ2-2; TRBD2, the table's D call, lacks a check against the DNA. TRBV23-1 is flagged as an ORF with uncertain function. The CDR3 is 18 amino acids long, termini counted. This CDR3 reads CASSQYLPLRWAPGSCFF.

This chain joins TRBV5-1 and TRBJ2-3, with 8 bases matching TRBD1. The CDR3 length is 15 residues. V lost 3 bases to trimming and J lost 1 base; unmatched junction nucleotides: 4. Looked up from germline, CDR1 is SGHRS and CDR2 is YFSETQ. The CDR3 nucleotides read TGCGCCAGCAGCTCCGGACAGGGCCGCACAGATACGCAGTATTTT. It codes for CASSSGQGRTDTQYF.